This is a list of T cell receptor beta chains from one sample in a study of cytomegalovirus exposure and HLA in healthy donors. Only in-frame clones appear in the TCRdb table, and some are missing; sequencing was by immunoSEQ multiplex PCR. The sample has about 84,000 clones; approximately 91% are singletons. Material: PBMCs. The receptors were sampled from a man under 40 in good health and CMV-seronegative. Both conserved end residues are part of each CDR3. A D gene is named only where the DNA matches it firmly. Part of the rows lack a size; the others show once, few, many or a class for expanded clones.

J,size,D,V,CDR3,DNA
TRBJ2-7,.,.,TRBV6-5,CASSYSITSEQYF,TGTGCCAGCAGTTACTCGATTACGAGCGAGCAGTACTTC
TRBJ2-3,.,TRBD1,TRBV11-2,CASSPAGTGGSDTQYF,TGTGCCAGCAGCCCAGCCGGGACAGGGGGCTCAGATACGCAGTATTTT
TRBJ1-5,.,.,TRBV10-1,CASSPDRIGAQHF,TGCGCCAGCAGTCCCGACAGGATAGGGGCCCAGCATTTT
TRBJ2-5,.,TRBD2,TRBV10-2,CASRTLAGGPEGETQYF,TGCGCCAGCAGGACCCTAGCGGGAGGGCCGGAAGGAGAGACCCAGTACTTC
TRBJ1-2,.,TRBD1,TRBV6-5,CASRVGTGNLYGYTF,TGTGCCAGCAGGGTGGGGACAGGAAACCTCTATGGCTACACCTTC
TRBJ2-6,.,.,TRBV7-2,CASSLYLSGANVLTF,TGTGCCAGCAGCTTATATCTCTCTGGGGCCAACGTCCTGACTTTC
TRBJ1-1,.,TRBD1,TRBV2,CASRFADRAGTEAFF,TGTGCCAGCAGATTCGCAGACAGGGCTGGAACTGAAGCTTTCTTT
TRBJ1-4,.,TRBD1,TRBV6-5,CASSMDRATNEKLFF,TGTGCCAGCAGCATGGACAGGGCAACTAATGAAAAACTGTTTTTT
TRBJ2-1,few,TRBD2,TRBV2,CASRESGGAYNEQFF,TGTGCCAGCAGAGAAAGCGGGGGGGCCTACAATGAGCAGTTCTTC
TRBJ1-3,.,.,TRBV27,CASSVQGSSGNTIYF,TGTGCCAGCAGTGTACAGGGTAGCTCTGGAAACACCATATATTTT
TRBJ2-7,.,.,TRBV6-6,CASTDGGEQYF,TGTGCCAGCACGGATGGAGGCGAGCAGTACTTC
TRBJ2-7,.,TRBD2,TRBV5-4,CASRVLGTSDYEQYF,TGTGCCAGCCGCGTACTAGGGACTAGCGACTACGAGCAGTACTTC
TRBJ2-2,.,TRBD1,TRBV27,CASFAGTGGDDDTGELFF,TGTGCCAGCTTCGCCGGGACAGGGGGGGATGATGACACCGGGGAGCTGTTTTTT
TRBJ2-7,.,.,TRBV30,CAWRGGYEQYF,TGTGCCTGGAGAGGGGGCTACGAGCAGTACTTC
TRBJ1-1,.,.,TRBV11-2,CASSLDRGLNTEAFF,TGTGCCAGCAGCTTAGACAGGGGTCTTAACACTGAAGCTTTCTTT
TRBJ2-7,.,TRBD2,TRBV10-3,CAISNGGSLHEQYF,TGTGCCATCTCTAACGGCGGGAGTCTCCACGAGCAGTACTTC
TRBJ2-1,.,TRBD2,TRBV7-9,CASSSSFYAGGGEQFF,TGTGCCAGCAGCTCCTCCTTCTATGCGGGAGGGGGTGAGCAGTTCTTC
TRBJ1-5,.,.,TRBV6-5,CASSEEGPQHF,TGTGCCAGCAGTGAAGAGGGGCCCCAGCATTTT
TRBJ1-5,few,.,TRBV19,CASSPRGAVNQPQHF,TGTGCCAGTAGCCCCCGTGGGGCAGTCAATCAGCCCCAGCATTTT
TRBJ2-3,.,TRBD2,TRBV7-7,CASSLGLAGTDTQYF,TGTGCTAGCAGCTTGGGACTAGCAGGGACAGATACGCAGTATTTT
TRBJ2-7,.,TRBD1,TRBV11-2,CASRNRQGAVYEQYF,TGTGCCAGCCGGAATCGACAGGGGGCTGTCTACGAGCAGTACTTC
TRBJ1-1,.,.,TRBV11-1,CASSPRETGRTEAFF,TGTGCCAGCAGCCCGCGAGAGACAGGTCGGACTGAAGCTTTCTTT
TRBJ2-5,.,TRBD1,TRBV14,CASSSRQGRETQYF,TGTGCCAGCAGCTCCAGACAGGGTCGCGAGACCCAGTACTTC
TRBJ2-7,.,TRBD2,TRBV2,CASTLRRGDEQYF,TGTGCCAGCACCCTCCGGCGGGGGGACGAGCAGTACTTC
TRBJ2-1,.,.,TRBV7-9,CASSLGGWGPREDEQFF,TGTGCCAGCAGCTTAGGGGGTTGGGGGCCCCGAGAGGATGAGCAGTTCTTC
TRBJ2-5,.,TRBD1,TRBV15,CATSRDTGQALEETQYF,TGTGCCACCAGCAGAGATACCGGACAGGCCCTGGAGGAGACCCAGTACTTC
TRBJ1-2,.,.,TRBV28,CASSWGGNGYTF,TGTGCCAGCAGTTGGGGGGGTAATGGCTACACCTTC
TRBJ1-4,.,.,TRBV10-3,CAISDTGQPNEKLFF,TGTGCCATCAGTGACACAGGGCAGCCTAATGAAAAACTGTTTTTT
TRBJ2-1,.,TRBD2,TRBV30,CALPGRVYNEQFF,TGTGCCCTACCCGGGAGGGTCTACAATGAGCAGTTCTTC
TRBJ2-1,.,TRBD2,TRBV5-1,CASSFPSGRARYNEQFF,TGCGCCAGCAGCTTCCCTAGCGGGAGGGCCAGATATAATGAGCAGTTCTTC
TRBJ1-2,.,.,TRBV18,CASSPEAGYGYTF,TGTGCCAGCTCACCGGAAGCGGGGTATGGCTACACCTTC
TRBJ1-1,.,TRBD1,TRBV9,CASSAQGAEAFF,TGTGCCAGCAGCGCCCAGGGGGCTGAAGCTTTCTTT
TRBJ1-2,.,.,TRBV5-6,CASSLALRQHYGYTF,TGTGCCAGCAGCTTGGCTCTTAGACAGCACTATGGCTACACCTTC
TRBJ1-2,.,.,TRBV20-1,CSVPGFGYTF,TGCAGTGTCCCAGGGTTCGGCTACACCTTC
TRBJ1-6,.,.,TRBV5-6,CASSLFEGSGGTLHF,TGTGCCAGCAGCTTGTTCGAGGGCAGCGGGGGCACCCTCCACTTT
TRBJ2-7,.,.,TRBV7-9,CASSPPFSSGSSYEQYF,TGTGCCAGCAGCCCCCCCTTTTCGTCCGGGAGCTCCTACGAGCAGTACTTC
TRBJ2-2,once,TRBD2,TRBV13,CASSSPWASGDVGELFF,TGTGCCAGCAGCTCACCGTGGGCTAGCGGGGATGTCGGGGAGCTGTTTTTT
TRBJ1-3,.,.,TRBV28,CASSRSAMRGKIGGNTIYF,TGTGCCAGCAGCCGCTCCGCCATGAGAGGAAAGATAGGCGGAAACACCATATATTTT
TRBJ2-1,.,.,TRBV5-1,CASGDINEQFF,TGCGCCAGCGGGGACATTAATGAGCAGTTCTTC
TRBJ1-2,.,.,TRBV15,CATRREGPFYGYTF,TGTGCCACCAGGCGGGAGGGGCCCTTCTATGGCTACACCTTC
TRBJ2-1,.,TRBD1,TRBV7-6,CASSQGQGANEQFF,TGTGCCAGCAGTCAAGGACAGGGGGCCAATGAGCAGTTCTTC
TRBJ2-2,.,TRBD2,TRBV28,CASSLHPSGRNTGELFF,TGTGCCAGCAGTTTACACCCGAGCGGGAGAAACACCGGGGAGCTGTTTTTT
TRBJ1-1,.,.,TRBV5-1,CASSLQGSEAFF,TGCGCCAGCAGCTTACAGGGTTCTGAAGCTTTCTTT
TRBJ2-3,.,TRBD1,TRBV12-5,CASGSDRGRTDTQYF,TGTGCTAGTGGCTCGGACAGGGGGCGCACAGATACGCAGTATTTT
TRBJ2-3,few,TRBD1,TRBV6-1,CASSAGTADGPDTQYF,TGTGCCAGCAGTGCAGGGACAGCGGACGGCCCAGATACGCAGTATTTT
TRBJ1-1,.,.,TRBV6-5,CASSPPARMAEAFF,TGTGCCAGCAGCCCCCCCGCGAGGATGGCTGAAGCTTTCTTT
TRBJ1-1,.,.,TRBV29-1,CSVEEAAGALAFF,TGCAGCGTTGAAGAGGCCGCGGGTGCTTTAGCTTTCTTT
TRBJ1-2,.,TRBD1,TRBV18,CASSLGTGNGYTF,TGTGCCAGCTCGCTGGGGACAGGGAATGGCTACACCTTC
TRBJ1-1,few,.,TRBV28,CASSIGGMNTEAFF,TGTGCCAGCTCGATCGGGGGGATGAACACTGAAGCTTTCTTT
TRBJ2-1,.,TRBD1,TRBV10-3,CAISGGTGGYNEQFF,TGTGCCATCAGTGGCGGGACAGGGGGTTACAATGAGCAGTTCTTC
TRBJ2-2,.,TRBD2,TRBV2,CASLAGSNTGELFF,TGTGCCAGCCTAGCGGGATCCAACACCGGGGAGCTGTTTTTT
TRBJ2-2,.,TRBD2,TRBV2,CASSPAGGLYKTGELFF,TGTGCCAGCTCCCCAGCGGGAGGGCTATATAAGACCGGGGAGCTGTTTTTT
TRBJ1-5,.,.,TRBV6-1,CASREASNQPQHF,TGTGCCAGCAGGGAGGCTAGCAATCAGCCCCAGCATTTT
TRBJ2-5,.,.,TRBV27,CASSLRYNAGTEHQETQYF,TGTGCCAGCAGTCTAAGGTATAATGCTGGCACAGAACACCAAGAGACCCAGTACTTC